Listed below are T cell receptor beta chains from one sample, sequenced in a study of blood T cell repertoires in COVID-19. Method: immunoSEQ multiplex PCR; TCRdb's copy keeps in-frame clones and lacks some. Here the sample spans about 55,000 clones, around nine tenths being singletons. The sequencing input was peripheral blood. These TCRs come from a human donor with active COVID-19. The donor label of this sample is uncertain. Both conserved end residues are part of each CDR3. D genes are given only for firm matches. Where a row states a size, it is once, few, many or the class of an expanded clone; other rows omit it.

clone size,J gene,V gene,D gene,CDR3 protein,CDR3 DNA
-,TRBJ1-2,TRBV19,-,CASSILAGGDYGYTF,TGTGCCAGTAGTATTTTAGCCGGGGGGGACTATGGCTACACCTTC
-,TRBJ2-1,TRBV27,TRBD2,CASSSGLAGEQFF,TGTGCCAGCAGTTCGGGACTAGCGGGCGAGCAGTTCTTC
-,TRBJ2-7,TRBV5-1,-,CASKVGRGVPDAQYF,TGCGCCAGCAAGGTAGGCAGGGGAGTACCAGACGCGCAGTACTTC
-,TRBJ1-1,TRBV6-4,TRBD1,CASSSSPGQGEAFF,TGTGCCAGCAGCTCTTCTCCGGGACAGGGTGAAGCTTTCTTT
-,TRBJ2-3,TRBV10-2,-,CASSEAWSTSTDTQYF,TGCGCCAGCAGTGAGGCTTGGAGTACTAGCACAGATACGCAGTATTTT
-,TRBJ2-3,TRBV4-3,TRBD2,CASSQEWPSGGNTQYF,TGCGCCAGCAGCCAAGAGTGGCCTAGCGGGGGGAATACGCAGTATTTT
-,TRBJ1-1,TRBV28,-,CASSLVGGGTEAFF,TGTGCCAGCAGTTTAGTGGGGGGGGGAACTGAAGCTTTCTTT
-,TRBJ1-1,TRBV29-1,-,CSVEDPRQKNTEAFF,TGCAGCGTTGAAGATCCGAGACAGAAGAACACTGAAGCTTTCTTT
once,TRBJ1-1,TRBV6-4,-,CASSEKRGTEAFF,TGTGCCAGCAGTGAGAAAAGGGGCACTGAAGCTTTCTTT
-,TRBJ1-4,TRBV28,TRBD1,CASTSTGVVGGTNEKLFF,TGTGCCAGCACTAGTACAGGGGTGGTCGGTGGAACTAATGAAAAACTGTTTTTT
-,TRBJ1-1,TRBV27,-,CASSPYRAVTEAFF,TGTGCCAGCAGTCCTTACAGGGCGGTCACTGAAGCTTTCTTT
-,TRBJ1-1,TRBV6-5,-,CASSPPGGNTEAFF,TGTGCCAGCAGTCCCCCCGGCGGAAACACTGAAGCTTTCTTT
-,TRBJ1-1,TRBV30,-,CAWKGLGASEAFF,TGTGCCTGGAAAGGCCTGGGGGCCAGTGAAGCTTTCTTT
-,TRBJ2-1,TRBV30,TRBD2,CAWSHGTSSYNEQFF,TGTGCCTGGAGTCATGGGACTAGCTCCTACAATGAGCAGTTCTTC
-,TRBJ1-1,TRBV27,-,CASSLDLGGRNTEAFF,TGTGCCAGCAGCTTAGATCTGGGGGGGCGGAACACTGAAGCTTTCTTT
-,TRBJ2-1,TRBV4-2,-,CASRPHRDTSYNEQFF,TGTGCCAGCAGACCGCACCGGGACACCTCCTACAATGAGCAGTTCTTC
-,TRBJ1-6,TRBV7-6,-,CASGQGQGGSPLHF,TGTGCCAGCGGCCAGGGGCAGGGCGGTTCACCCCTCCACTTT
-,TRBJ1-2,TRBV9,-,CASSVGEPNYGYTF,TGTGCCAGCAGCGTAGGGGAGCCCAACTATGGCTACACCTTC
-,TRBJ1-6,TRBV6-1,TRBD1,CASSEPWTGGNSPLHF,TGTGCCAGCAGTGAGCCCTGGACAGGGGGGAATTCACCCCTCCACTTT
-,TRBJ2-2,TRBV19,-,CASSIWSRENTGELFF,TGTGCCAGTAGTATATGGTCGCGAGAAAACACCGGGGAGCTGTTTTTT
-,TRBJ2-7,TRBV27,TRBD1,CASSADRVTAVYEQYF,TGTGCCAGCAGTGCAGACAGGGTGACGGCGGTCTACGAGCAGTACTTC
once,TRBJ1-4,TRBV7-2,TRBD1,CASSQEGTGHEKLFF,TGTGCCAGCAGCCAAGAGGGGACAGGGCATGAAAAACTGTTTTTT
-,TRBJ2-5,TRBV7-9,-,CASSLALVGGETQYF,TGTGCCAGCAGCTTAGCGTTGGTGGGCGGGGAGACCCAGTACTTC
-,TRBJ2-7,TRBV23-1,TRBD1,CASSPPGQGAREQYF,TGCGCCAGCAGTCCCCCGGGACAGGGGGCTCGCGAGCAGTACTTC
-,TRBJ2-3,TRBV9,-,CASSVGGGSTDTQYF,TGTGCCAGCAGCGTAGGGGGCGGATCCACAGATACGCAGTATTTT
-,TRBJ2-4,TRBV29-1,-,CSVTLRRPGNIQYF,TGCAGCGTGACCCTAAGGCGGCCGGGGAACATTCAGTACTTC
once,TRBJ2-4,TRBV2,TRBD1,CASRYRGQNIQYF,TGTGCCAGCAGGTACAGGGGCCAAAACATTCAGTACTTC
-,TRBJ2-6,TRBV7-6,-,CASSLVGATGANVLTF,TGTGCCAGCAGCTTAGTGGGGGCAACTGGGGCCAACGTCCTGACTTTC
-,TRBJ2-3,TRBV5-1,-,CASSPRTGTDTQYF,TGCGCCAGCAGCCCGAGGACAGGCACAGATACGCAGTATTTT
-,TRBJ2-7,TRBV19,-,CASSMKGGDEQYF,TGTGCCAGTAGTATGAAGGGGGGGGACGAGCAGTACTTC
-,TRBJ2-2,TRBV9,-,CASSLRGGLTGELFF,TGTGCCAGCAGCCTCCGCGGGGGCCTCACCGGGGAGCTGTTTTTT
-,TRBJ2-1,TRBV6-4,TRBD2,CASSSTSGRVNEQFF,TGTGCCAGCAGTTCCACTAGCGGGAGAGTCAATGAGCAGTTCTTC
-,TRBJ2-1,TRBV3-1/TRBV3-2,TRBD2,CASSQVTSSDEQFF,TGTGCCAGCAGCCAAGTGACTAGCAGCGATGAGCAGTTCTTC
-,TRBJ2-3,TRBV6-5,-,CASSRGTDTQYF,TGTGCCAGCAGCCGCGGAACAGATACGCAGTATTTT
-,TRBJ2-7,TRBV7-8,-,CASSEFYEQYF,TGTGCCAGCAGCGAGTTTTACGAGCAGTACTTC
-,TRBJ2-2,TRBV5-6,TRBD1,CASSLWTGLPGELFF,TGTGCCAGCAGCTTATGGACAGGGTTACCCGGGGAGCTGTTTTTT
medium-sized,TRBJ1-5,TRBV24-1,TRBD1,CATSDLWGQGGKVYSNQPQHF,TGTGCCACCAGTGATCTGTGGGGACAGGGAGGAAAGGTATATAGCAATCAGCCCCAGCATTTT
-,TRBJ2-3,TRBV15,TRBD1,CATSARDRGTDTQYF,TGTGCCACCAGCGCCCGGGACAGGGGAACAGATACGCAGTATTTT